This TCR beta chain was obtained from a study of T cell changes during pregnancy in multiple sclerosis. Profiling relied on immunoSEQ multiplex PCR, and the TCRdb table lists in-frame clones only, not all of them. The sample records approximately 32,000 clones, approximately 94% being singletons. This CDR3 is 13 amino acids long. Per germline, CDR1 GTSNPN and CDR2 SVGIG (reference sequence). V shed 2 bases and J shed 3 bases, with 8 bases lying between them. The starting material was CD4+ T cells from peripheral blood mononuclear cells, obtained in the second trimester of pregnancy. This chain joins TRBV30 and TRBJ1-5; maybe TRBD1 (6 bases). The source is a female donor with multiple sclerosis, enrolled in a pregnancy study. The CDR3 region has the DNA TGTGCCTGGAGTACAGGGTCCAATCAGCCCCAGCATTTT. The encoded protein is CAWSTGSNQPQHF.